This T cell receptor (beta chain) stems from a study of response to subunit inactivated influenza vaccine. TCRdb reprocessed the RT-PCR reads via MiXCR and lists one record per CDR3 protein. The sample lists about half a million distinct CDR3 sequences, 25% occurring once. Only a few counts were recorded for this clonotype. The germline gives CDR1 MNHEY, CDR2 SMNVEV (reference sequence). CDR3 length: 18 residues. The ends were cut back, 0 bases at V and 2 bases at J, with 17 bases in the middle. This sequence originates from a man in his forties or fifties who received an inactivated influenza vaccine. The specimen comprised CD4+ T cells sorted from PBMCs, sampled roughly 5 days after vaccination. The chain is built from TRBV27 and TRBJ2-1; D remains ambiguous. CDR3 DNA sequence: TGTGCCAGCAGTTTATCCACCCTCTCGCGGACCACCTACAATGAGCAGTTCTTC. Protein: CASSLSTLSRTTYNEQFF.